Shown below are 25 T cell receptor beta chains from a single sample sequenced in a study of blood T cell repertoires in COVID-19. Repertoires were generated with immunoSEQ multiplex PCR, while TCRdb's copy carries only in-frame clones and drops some. This table has approximately 220,000 clones, about nine tenths appearing once. The sequenced sample consisted of PBMCs or T cells enriched from blood (not recorded which). The receptor set was obtained from a woman in her 30s with acute COVID-19.

CDR3 nucleotides: TGCGCCAGCAGCTCTCAGGGTTCAGAGACCCAGTACTTC. This codes for CASSSQGSETQYF. V is TRBV5-1 and J is TRBJ2-5, with D possibly TRBD1 on 5 matching bases. With 3 bases removed from V and 4 bases from J, the gap between germline ends came to 10 bases. In germline, CDR1 is SGHRS, CDR2 YFSETQ. The CDR3 is 13 residues long.

V gene TRBV4-3 combines with J gene TRBJ1-5; D is perhaps TRBD1 (6 bases). Trimming removed 0 bases at V and 6 bases at J, with 15 bases between. This CDR3 region has 16 residues. Germline V gives CDR1 LGHNA, CDR2 YSLEER. CDR3 sequence: CASSQDHGGAPQPQHF. In DNA form, the CDR3 reads TGCGCCAGCAGCCAAGATCATGGGGGCGCACCTCAGCCCCAGCATTTT.

The rearrangement links TRBV11-2 to TRBJ1-2; D is undetermined. V lost 1 base, J lost 7 bases, and 10 bases lay in between. The germline V gene has CDR1 SGHAT and CDR2 FQNNGV. The CDR3 has 13 residues. The CDR3, as DNA: TGTGCCAGCAGCTTAGTCGGCGGAGGTGGCTACACCTTC. Translated: CASSLVGGGGYTF. Filled out from reference TRBV11-2 and TRBJ1-2, the complete variable domain reads EAGVAQSPRYKIIEKRQSVAFWCNPISGHATLYWYQQILGQGPKLLIQFQNNGVVDDSQLPKDRFSAERLKGVDSTLKIQPAKLEDSAVYLCASSLVGGGGYTFGSGTRLTVV.

V and J are TRBV3-1 (or the pseudogene TRBV3-2) and TRBJ1-4; D ambiguous. The germline V and J ends were trimmed by 1 base and 8 bases, with 14 bases remaining between them. The CDR3 is made up of 15 amino acids. CDR1 LGHDT and CDR2 YNNKEL come from the germline V gene (reference sequence). CDR3 sequence (DNA): TGTGCCAGCAGCCAAGGTCCCCTGAGGGAAGAAAAACTGTTTTTT. Translating gives CASSQGPLREEKLFF.

This clone was observed once. CDR3 residues: CASSERDRVQFSTDTQYF. CDR3 bases: TGCGCCAGCAGTGAGCGGGACAGGGTACAATTTAGCACAGATACGCAGTATTTT. V and J are TRBV10-1 and TRBJ2-3, with 9 positions matching TRBD1. This CDR3 is 18 amino acids long. Trimming at V came to 2 bases and at J to 0 bases, leaving 9 bases not matched to a gene. Looked up from germline, CDR1 is WNHNN and CDR2 is SYGVQD (reference sequence).

The chain recombines TRBV4-1 with TRBJ1-2; D perhaps matches TRBD1 (6 bases). The CDR3 is 14 amino acids. Germline CDR1 MGHRA, CDR2 YSYEKL. Trimming removed 0 bases from V and 4 bases from J, with 9 bases in between. The CDR3 coding sequence is TGCGCCAGCAGCCAAGATCCAGGGGCCTATGGCTACACCTTC. It translates to CASSQDPGAYGYTF.

The rearrangement uses TRBV19 and TRBJ1-1; 7 nucleotides line up with TRBD1. The CDR3 runs to 15 residues. The J segment lost 0 bases and the V segment lost 3 bases, leaving 4 bases of the junction unmatched. The V gene's germline CDR1 is LNHDA and CDR2 SQIVND (reference sequence). The CDR3 is CASSISGQVNTEAFF. As DNA, the CDR3 is TGTGCCAGTAGTATTAGCGGACAGGTGAACACTGAAGCTTTCTTT. Based on the CDR3 plus reference TRBV19 and TRBJ1-1, the full variable domain is DGGITQSPKYLFRKEGQNVTLSCEQNLNHDAMYWYRQDPGQGLRLIYYSQIVNDFQKGDIAEGYSVSREKKESFPLTVTSAQKNPTAFYLCASSISGQVNTEAFFGQGTRLTVV.

The chain employs TRBV29-1 and TRBJ1-2, with 7 bases aligning to TRBD1. J was trimmed by 3 bases and V by 3 bases; bases with no gene match: 4. Germline assignment: CDR1 SQVTM and CDR2 ANQGSEA. CDR3 length: 13 amino acids. The CDR3 sequence is CSVDSQGDYGYTF. The CDR3 coding sequence is TGCAGCGTTGATAGCCAGGGGGACTATGGCTACACCTTC.

CDR3 nucleotide sequence: TGTGCCAGCTCACCAAAAACAGACACCAATTCACCCCTCCACTTT. It specifies CASSPKTDTNSPLHF. This chain connects TRBV18 to TRBJ1-6; D ambiguous. Deletions cut 2 bases from V and 7 bases from J, with 12 bases between. The CDR3 is 15 residues long. CDR1 is KGHSH and CDR2 is LQKENI in the germline V gene.

This chain joins TRBV21-1 and TRBJ1-3; no DNA check was done on the table's D call, TRBD1. TRBV21-1 has pseudogene status. The CDR3 spans 18 residues. The CDR3 sequence is CAPLRAGLMGFSGNTIYF. DNA of the CDR3: TGTGCCCCACTCCGGGCAGGGCTGATGGGTTTCTCTGGAAACACCATATATTTT.

The CDR3 nucleotides are TGCGCCAGCAGCTTGGTACAGGGGGCCTCTGGAAACACCATATATTTT. This translates into CASSLVQGASGNTIYF. The V gene is TRBV5-1, the J gene TRBJ1-3, with 9 bases fitting TRBD1. The germline gives CDR1 SGHRS, CDR2 YFSETQ. Trimming removed 0 bases from V and 0 bases from J; junction bases left unmatched: 1. This CDR3 is built from 16 residues.

The V call is TRBV2, the J call TRBJ1-1; 9 positions match TRBD1. This CDR3 is 15 amino acids long. Trimming at V came to 7 bases and at J to 4 bases, leaving 10 bases not matched to a gene. Germline assignment: CDR1 SNHLY and CDR2 FYNNEI. In nucleotides, the CDR3 is TGTGCCAGCACCTTAAGGACAGGGGACTCCACTGAAGCTTTCTTT. Residues: CASTLRTGDSTEAFF.

This chain uses TRBV6-1 with TRBJ1-5; D not resolved. The V and J ends lost 0 bases and 0 bases respectively, with 3 bases between them. The germline V gene encodes CDR1 MNHNS and CDR2 SASEGT. The length of the CDR3 is 14 residues. CDR3 loop: CASSEAYSNQPQHF. The CDR3 nucleotides are TGTGCCAGCAGTGAAGCGTATAGCAATCAGCCCCAGCATTTT.

V usage is TRBV5-4 and J usage is TRBJ2-1; D is ambiguous. CDR1 and CDR2 from the germline V gene are SGHNT and YYREEE (reference sequence). CDR3 length equals 15 residues. V lost 3 bases to trimming and J lost 6 bases, with 16 bases between them. The CDR3 reads CASSSGRQVGNEQFF. In DNA, the CDR3 is TGTGCCAGCAGCTCCGGTCGGCAGGTTGGCAATGAGCAGTTCTTC.

The rearrangement joins TRBV2 to TRBJ1-1; D is unresolved. The CDR3 totals 13 residues. The germline V and J ends were trimmed by 1 base and 0 bases, with 3 bases remaining between them. Germline V gene data show CDR1 as SNHLY and CDR2 as FYNNEI. The CDR3 protein is CASSEVVNTEAFF. The CDR3 bases are TGTGCCAGCAGTGAAGTAGTGAACACTGAAGCTTTCTTT.

In its sample, this clone was seen once. J is TRBJ1-1 and V is TRBV6-5, with D hard to call. V lost 2 bases to trimming and J lost 2 bases, with 12 bases between them. Per the germline V gene, CDR1 is MNHEY and CDR2 is SVGAGI. The CDR3 consists of 15 residues. The CDR3 reads CASSYRIQTNTEAFF. The DNA for the CDR3 is TGTGCCAGCAGTTACCGAATACAGACCAACACTGAAGCTTTCTTT.

The chain couples TRBV7-2 to TRBJ2-5; 15 nucleotides align to TRBD2. CDR1 and CDR2 (germline): SGHTA, FQGNSA. Germline trimming cut 5 bases from V and 5 bases from J; bases unmatched to any gene: 9. The CDR3 is made up of 17 amino acids. CDR3 residues: CASSTARTSGGAETQYF. CDR3 nucleotides: TGTGCCAGCAGCACCGCCCGGACTAGCGGGGGGGCGGAGACCCAGTACTTC.

The chain carries TRBV13 and TRBJ2-1, with 15 nucleotides matching TRBD2. The CDR3 has 17 residues. CDR1 is PRHDT, CDR2 FYEKMQ, per germline (reference sequence). The V segment lost 4 bases and the J segment 8 bases; nucleotides outside the gene matches: 9. The chain's CDR3 is CASSSGLAGGWDYEQFF. In nucleotides, the CDR3 is TGTGCCAGCAGCTCGGGACTAGCGGGGGGTTGGGATTATGAGCAGTTCTTC.

This chain connects TRBV7-6 to TRBJ2-7; possible D gene TRBD1, 5 bases. CDR1 is SGHVS and CDR2 is FNYEAQ in the germline V gene. The CDR3 is 16 amino acids. The V gene lost 2 bases and the J gene lost 1 base, with 15 bases spanning the gap. The CDR3 DNA is TGTGCCAGCAGCTTATTTCTAAGGGGCATTTCCTACGAGCAGTACTTC. Amino acid sequence: CASSLFLRGISYEQYF.

The V call is TRBV19, the J call TRBJ2-5; 7 nucleotides agree with TRBD1. This CDR3 region has 15 residues. CDR1 is LNHDA and CDR2 is SQIVND in the germline V gene (reference sequence). Trimming cost V 1 base and J 2 bases; bases outside gene matches: 4. The CDR3 DNA reads TGTGCCAGTAGTATAGGGACAGGACGACAAGAGACCCAGTACTTC. Translating gives CASSIGTGRQETQYF.

CDR3 sequence reads: CASSLTSVSTDTQYF. The CDR3 DNA reads as TGCGCCAGCAGCTTGACAAGCGTCAGCACAGATACGCAGTATTTT. V is TRBV5-1 and J is TRBJ2-3; D gene ambiguous. The ends were cut back, 1 base at V and 0 bases at J, with 9 bases in the middle. The CDR3 runs to 15 residues. Germline CDR1 is SGHRS and CDR2 is YFSETQ.

V usage is TRBV6-5 and J usage is TRBJ1-2; a possible D gene is TRBD1 (5 bases). The germline V gene has CDR1 MNHEY and CDR2 SVGAGI. With 7 bases removed from V and 2 bases from J, the gap between germline ends came to 11 bases. The CDR3 has 13 amino acids. DNA for the CDR3: TGTGCCAGCACCCCGACAGAAAACTATGGCTACACCTTC. It is translated as CASTPTENYGYTF.

This chain connects TRBV5-5 to TRBJ2-2; weak D call: TRBD2 (6 bases). V was clipped by 0 bases and J by 3 bases, with 9 bases between them. The CDR3 totals 15 residues. Per germline, CDR1 SGHKS and CDR2 YYEKEE (reference sequence). Here the CDR3 reads CASSLAGGDTGELFF. For the CDR3, the DNA is TGTGCCAGCAGCTTGGCCGGGGGAGACACCGGGGAGCTGTTTTTT.

This clone was seen once. The chain couples TRBV4-3 to TRBJ2-7; possible D gene TRBD1, 6 bases. There are 15 residues in the CDR3. The ends were cut back, 0 bases at V and 1 base at J, with 10 bases in the middle. Germline V gene sequence: CDR1 LGHNA, CDR2 YSLEER. CDR3 in DNA: TGCGCCAGCAGCCAAGATCCCAGGGGATCCTACGAGCAGTACTTC. Its protein is CASSQDPRGSYEQYF.

This sequence joins TRBV5-6 and TRBJ2-7; D may be TRBD1 (6 bases). V gave up 0 bases and J gave up 5 bases, with 12 bases separating them. Germline values: CDR1 SGHDT, CDR2 YYEEEE. The CDR3 runs to 14 residues. The CDR3 DNA sequence: TGTGCCAGCAGCTTGGAAGGACAGCCCCACGAGCAGTACTTC. It encodes CASSLEGQPHEQYF.